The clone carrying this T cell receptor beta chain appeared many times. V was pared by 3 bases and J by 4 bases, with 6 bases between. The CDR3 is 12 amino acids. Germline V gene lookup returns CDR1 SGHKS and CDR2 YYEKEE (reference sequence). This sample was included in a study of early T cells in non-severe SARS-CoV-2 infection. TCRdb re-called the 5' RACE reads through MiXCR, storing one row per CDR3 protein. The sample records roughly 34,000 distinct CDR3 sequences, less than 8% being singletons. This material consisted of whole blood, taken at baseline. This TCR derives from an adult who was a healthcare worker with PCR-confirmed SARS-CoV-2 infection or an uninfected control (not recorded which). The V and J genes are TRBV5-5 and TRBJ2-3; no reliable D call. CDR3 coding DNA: TGTGCCAGCAGCTCCATTGCAGATACGCAGTATTTT. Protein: CASSSIADTQYF.